The 28 T cell receptor beta chains given below trace back to one sample, sequenced in a study of T cell responses to AZD1222 COVID-19 vaccine. Sequencing used immunoSEQ multiplex PCR; TCRdb keeps in-frame clones, though not all of them. Among 130,000 to 150,000 clones, about 90% were seen once, and the ten largest hold over 3%. The material was peripheral blood, obtained 28 days after the second AZD1222 dose. These receptors were obtained from an adult who received the AZD1222 COVID-19 vaccine.

The table lists this clone with a count of one. The gene calls are TRBV2 and TRBJ2-5; possibly TRBD1 for D (6 bases). From germline, CDR1 is SNHLY and CDR2 FYNNEI. Trimming removed 10 bases from V and 4 bases from J, with 16 bases in between. This CDR3 is 13 amino acids long. The CDR3 region has the DNA TGTGCCATGCTCAGGGGCGCAGGAGAGACCCAGTACTTC. It specifies CAMLRGAGETQYF.

The rearrangement links TRBV13 to TRBJ2-5, with 8 bases that match TRBD1. CDR1 and CDR2 from the germline V gene are PRHDT and FYEKMQ (reference sequence). The CDR3 sequence is 13 residues long. Trimming took 5 bases from V and 3 from J; bases not matched to a gene: 2. Here the CDR3 reads CASSVDREETQYF. The CDR3 nucleotides are TGTGCCAGCAGCGTGGACAGGGAAGAGACCCAGTACTTC.

This clone has a single count. The CDR3 spells CASRISEETQYF. The CDR3 DNA reads TGTGCCAGCAGGATCAGCGAAGAGACCCAGTACTTC. This chain joins TRBV2 and TRBJ2-5; D gene uncertain. Between the trimmed V and J ends, which lost 6 bases and 3 bases, there was a span of 8 bases. Germline assignment: CDR1 SNHLY and CDR2 FYNNEI. The CDR3 covers 12 residues.

The V and J genes are TRBV30 and TRBJ2-2, with 7 bases fitting TRBD1. V lost 3 bases and J lost 0; bases outside the gene matches: 7. CDR1 and CDR2 (germline): GTSNPN, SVGIG (reference sequence). The CDR3 contains 16 residues. In nucleotides, the CDR3 is TGTGCCTGGAGGATGGGACAGAGAGCGAACACCGGGGAGCTGTTTTTT. Encoded protein: CAWRMGQRANTGELFF.

V usage is TRBV29-1 and J usage is TRBJ1-1, with 8 bases matching TRBD1. Trimming removed 0 bases from V and 12 bases from J; junction bases left unmatched: 9. The CDR3 totals 13 residues. The germline V gene encodes CDR1 SQVTM and CDR2 ANQGSEA. The CDR3 protein is CSVEDSQGARTFF. The DNA of the CDR3 is TGCAGCGTTGAAGATTCCCAGGGGGCGAGAACTTTCTTT.

CDR3: CASSQDPRKPGYTF. CDR3 sequence (DNA): TGTGCCAGCAGCCAAGATCCCAGGAAACCTGGCTACACCTTC. The rearrangement uses TRBV3-1 (or the pseudogene TRBV3-2) and TRBJ1-2; the D is unclear. V lost 0 bases, J lost 7 bases, and 12 bases lay in between. The CDR3 sequence is 14 residues long. Germline V gives CDR1 LGHDT, CDR2 YNNKEL (reference sequence).

This chain joins TRBV11-3 and TRBJ2-3; 8 bases are shared with TRBD2. Per the germline V gene, CDR1 is SGHNT and CDR2 is YENEEA. This CDR3 is built from 15 residues. Unmatched junction bases numbered 7, after V lost 5 bases and J lost 3 bases. The CDR3 DNA sequence: TGTGCCAGCAGCGCGGGCGGGGGGCAAACAGATACGCAGTATTTT. The encoded protein is CASSAGGGQTDTQYF.

The CDR3 loop reads CASSETTGGNTIYF. The CDR3, as DNA: TGTGCCAGCTCCGAAACAACAGGGGGAAACACCATATATTTT. The chain couples TRBV9 to TRBJ1-3; tentative D call: TRBD1 (6 bases). Deletions cut 7 bases from V and 4 bases from J, with 15 bases between. The CDR3 runs 14 residues. Germline V CDR1 and CDR2: SGDLS, YYNGEE. The full variable domain, with the rest looked up from reference TRBV9 and TRBJ1-3, is DSGVTQTPKHLITATGQRVTLRCSPRSGDLSVYWYQQSLDQGLQFLIQYYNGEERAKGNILERFSAQQFPDLHSELNLSSLELGDSALYFCASSETTGGNTIYFGEGSWLTVV.

The chain recombines TRBV9 with TRBJ1-2; D perhaps matches TRBD1 (5 bases). With 0 bases removed from V and 7 bases from J, the gap between germline ends came to 16 bases. The CDR3 length is 15 residues. Germline V gives CDR1 SGDLS, CDR2 YYNGEE. CDR3 protein: CASSVAPGVDGGYTF. DNA of the CDR3: TGTGCCAGCAGCGTAGCCCCGGGGGTAGACGGTGGCTACACCTTC.

This clone was picked up one time. The chain recombines TRBV16 with TRBJ2-5; 7 positions match TRBD2. The V gene's germline CDR1 is KGHSY and CDR2 FQNENV. The V and J ends lost 1 base and 3 bases, in that order; junction bases with no gene match: 5. This CDR3 has 15 amino acids. The CDR3 reads CASSQFGLAEETQYF. As DNA, the CDR3 is TGTGCCAGCAGCCAATTCGGGCTAGCGGAAGAGACCCAGTACTTC.

For the CDR3, the DNA is TGTGCCAGCGGGTTGAACACTGAAGCTTTCTTT. Residues: CASGLNTEAFF. The chain combines TRBV5-4 with TRBJ1-1; the D is unclear. The CDR3 runs 11 residues. Germline V lookup: CDR1 SGHNT, CDR2 YYREEE (reference sequence). Between the trimmed V and J ends, which lost 7 bases and 0 bases, there was a span of 4 bases.

Only a few counts were recorded for this clone. J is TRBJ2-2 and V is TRBV24-1; D is unresolved. The CDR3 sequence is 15 residues long. CDR1 and CDR2 (germline): KGHDR, SFDVKD. Trimming took 0 bases from V and 1 from J, leaving 5 bases between them. CDR3 DNA sequence: TGTGCCACCAGTGATTTGGGGGAGAACACCGGGGAGCTGTTTTTT. Protein: CATSDLGENTGELFF.

The chain uses TRBV19 and TRBJ2-7; D is unresolved. This CDR3 is 14 amino acids long. Per the germline V gene, CDR1 is LNHDA and CDR2 is SQIVND (reference sequence). V was shortened by 3 bases and J by 3 bases, with 12 bases between the two germline ends. The CDR3: CASSIGIGIYEQYF. DNA for the CDR3: TGTGCCAGTAGTATTGGAATTGGGATCTACGAGCAGTACTTC.

The genes are TRBV27 and TRBJ2-3, with TRBD2 identical over 7 bases. The CDR3 loop spans 15 amino acids. Germline V gene lookup returns CDR1 MNHEY and CDR2 SMNVEV (reference sequence). The trim removed 6 bases at V and 1 base at J, leaving 7 bases unmatched. CDR3 nucleotide sequence: TGTGCCAGCAGCCTGGGGGGGGTTGGCACAGATACGCAGTATTTT. Translation: CASSLGGVGTDTQYF.

The chain is built from TRBV7-2 and TRBJ2-1; D remains ambiguous. The CDR3 is made up of 15 amino acids. V lost 2 bases and J 6 bases, leaving 14 bases between the germline ends. Germline CDR1 is SGHTA and CDR2 is FQGNSA. CDR3 protein: CASSLHLGLPNEQFF. In nucleotides, the CDR3 is TGTGCCAGCAGCTTACACCTAGGGCTCCCCAATGAGCAGTTCTTC.

The chain combines TRBV11-2 with TRBJ2-7, with 8 bases matching TRBD2. CDR1 is SGHAT, CDR2 FQNNGV, per germline. The CDR3 is 13 amino acids. After removal of 5 bases from V and 3 bases from J, the junction contained 3 bases not matched to a gene. CDR3 in DNA: TGTGCCAGCAGCGGACTAGCAGGCTACGAGCAGTACTTC. It encodes CASSGLAGYEQYF.

On this clone: The identical CDR3 is also encoded by other nucleotide sequences in the sample. The chain carries TRBV11-2 and TRBJ2-7; D remains ambiguous. Trimming took off 0 bases at V and 3 bases at J, with 9 bases between the two ends. CDR1 is SGHAT, CDR2 FQNNGV, per germline. The CDR3 contains 14 residues. The CDR3 DNA is TGTGCCAGCAGCTTAGATCTTGCGGTCTACGAGCAGTACTTC. Encoded protein: CASSLDLAVYEQYF.

This clone came up once. The CDR3 spells CASSSRDRPTGGENTIYF. For the CDR3, the DNA is TGTGCCAGCAGCTCCCGCGACAGGCCCACTGGCGGGGAAAACACCATATATTTT. J is TRBJ1-3 and V is TRBV3-1 (or the pseudogene TRBV3-2); maybe TRBD1 (6 bases). The ends were cut back, 5 bases at V and 6 bases at J, with 26 bases in the middle. The CDR3 totals 18 residues. In germline, CDR1 is LGHDT, CDR2 YNNKEL (reference sequence).

This sequence joins TRBV3-1 (or the pseudogene TRBV3-2) and TRBJ1-2; D gene unclear. V gave up 0 bases and J gave up 8 bases, with 7 bases separating them. CDR3 size: 12 residues. Germline CDR1 and CDR2: LGHDT and YNNKEL (reference sequence). CDR3 DNA sequence: TGTGCCAGCAGCCAAGAGACTCTAGGCTACACCTTC. Encoded protein: CASSQETLGYTF.

J is TRBJ1-3 and V is TRBV23-1; 7 nucleotides align to TRBD1. TRBV23-1 is given ORF status, its function remaining uncertain. This CDR3 region has 16 residues. With V trimmed by 3 bases and J by 0 bases, 5 bases remained unmatched. In nucleotides, the CDR3 is TGCGCCAGCAGTCATGGAGGACAGGACTCTGGAAACACCATATATTTT. It encodes CASSHGGQDSGNTIYF.

This clone was seen a single time. V and J are TRBV7-9 and TRBJ1-5, with D perhaps matching TRBD1 (5 bases). The V gene lost 8 bases and the J gene lost 0 bases, with 17 bases spanning the gap. CDR3 length: 16 residues. Germline V gene sequence: CDR1 SEHNR, CDR2 FQNEAQ (reference sequence). This CDR3 reads CASGISGAASNQPQHF. The CDR3 DNA reads as TGTGCCAGCGGCATAAGCGGGGCAGCTAGCAATCAGCCCCAGCATTTT.

This clone has just one count. The J gene is TRBJ2-7, the V gene TRBV19; D remains unclear. CDR3 length: 14 residues. V was clipped by 5 bases and J by 0 bases, with 11 bases between them. Germline-derived CDR1 and CDR2 are LNHDA and SQIVND (reference sequence). CDR3 sequence (DNA): TGTGCCAGTAGTGCCCAAACGAACTCCTACGAGCAGTACTTC. Translation gives CASSAQTNSYEQYF.

This rearrangement joins TRBV27 to TRBJ2-7; no firm D call. Germline lookup yields CDR1 MNHEY and CDR2 SMNVEV (reference sequence). The V gene lost 4 bases and the J gene lost 0 bases, with 13 bases spanning the gap. The length of the CDR3 is 15 residues. CDR3 nucleotide sequence: TGTGCCAGCAGTTACCCCGACAACTCCTCCTACGAGCAGTACTTC. Its protein is CASSYPDNSSYEQYF.

J is TRBJ1-6 and V is TRBV6-5, with D possibly matching TRBD1 (6 bases). The CDR3 is made up of 13 amino acids. CDR1 MNHEY and CDR2 SVGAGI come from the germline V gene. Trimming left V 8 bases short and J 8 bases short, with 13 bases between. Here the CDR3 DNA reads TGTGCCAGCCGCCGGGACAAGGATTCACCCCTCCACTTT. Translation gives CASRRDKDSPLHF.

This chain connects TRBV18 to TRBJ2-5; 14 nucleotides agree with TRBD2. The V gene's germline CDR1 is KGHSH and CDR2 LQKENI. Trimming took 6 bases from V and 4 from J; bases not matched to a gene: 10. The CDR3 extends over 17 amino acids. CDR3 nucleotide sequence: TGTGCCAGCTCCCCCGGACTAGCGGGGGGCGGAGGAGAGACCCAGTACTTC. Amino acids: CASSPGLAGGGGETQYF.

The chain recombines TRBV7-9 with TRBJ1-1, with D perhaps matching TRBD1 (5 bases). The V and J ends lost 1 base and 4 bases respectively, with 13 bases between them. The CDR3 has 15 amino acids. Germline CDR1 reads SEHNR; CDR2 reads FQNEAQ (reference sequence). CDR3 DNA sequence: TGTGCCAGCAGCTTAGATCGGGGCTCGGTCACTGAAGCTTTCTTT. Translation gives CASSLDRGSVTEAFF.

The chain is built from TRBV15 and TRBJ2-3, with no clear D. The CDR3 has 16 amino acids. Trimming took off 0 bases at V and 4 bases at J, with 14 bases between the two ends. Germline assignment: CDR1 LNHNV and CDR2 YYDKDF (reference sequence). The CDR3 protein is CATSRDIASAPDTQYF. DNA of the CDR3: TGTGCCACCAGCAGAGATATAGCCTCGGCCCCAGATACGCAGTATTTT.

This rearrangement joins TRBV6-5 to TRBJ1-4, with 9 bases fitting TRBD1. Trimming cost V 5 bases and J 8 bases; bases outside gene matches: 6. This CDR3 spans 14 amino acids. Germline lookup yields CDR1 MNHEY and CDR2 SVGAGI. The CDR3 sequence is CASSLGQGPEKLFF. Written as DNA, the CDR3 is TGTGCCAGCAGTCTGGGACAGGGACCGGAAAAACTGTTTTTT.